Below, 15 T cell receptor beta chains from the same sample are listed, as sequenced in a study of cytotoxic CD8 clonotypes in ibrutinib-treated CLL. Libraries were prepared by immunoSEQ multiplex PCR; TCRdb keeps only in-frame clonotypes and omits some of them. Among tens of thousands of clones listed, around 52% were seen once. This material consisted of PBMCs, taken after 12 months of ibrutinib treatment. Receptors were obtained from a human donor with chronic lymphocytic leukemia.

The chain has TRBV7-9 and TRBJ1-3; 8 bases align to TRBD1. V lost 2 bases, J lost 3 bases, and 6 bases stayed unmatched. The germline CDR1 and CDR2 sequences are SEHNR and FQNEAQ (reference sequence). The CDR3 spans 16 residues. The CDR3 nucleotides read TGTGCCAGCAGCTTATGGTCAGGGACAGGTGGAAACACCATATATTTT. Protein sequence: CASSLWSGTGGNTIYF.

This chain connects TRBV11-1 to TRBJ2-5, with a possible D match to TRBD2 (5 bases). Germline assignment: CDR1 SGHAT and CDR2 FQDESV (reference sequence). With 5 bases removed from V and 4 bases from J, the gap between germline ends came to 14 bases. CDR3 length equals 14 residues. CDR3 coding DNA: TGTGCCAGCAGCCCTACTAGGAGTCGAGAGACCCAGTACTTC. Protein: CASSPTRSRETQYF. Combining the CDR3 with reference TRBV11-1 and TRBJ2-5 gives the whole variable domain EAEVAQSPRYKITEKSQAVAFWCDPISGHATLYWYRQILGQGPELLVQFQDESVVDDSQLPKDRFSAERLKGVDSTLKIQPAELGDSAMYLCASSPTRSRETQYFGPGTRLLVL.

The chain carries TRBV5-5 and TRBJ2-2; D perhaps matches TRBD1 (5 bases). The CDR3 runs to 14 residues. Germline V gives CDR1 SGHKS, CDR2 YYEKEE (reference sequence). Trimming left V 4 bases short and J 7 bases short, with 14 bases between. The CDR3 spells CASSERQFLGELFF. The CDR3 bases are TGTGCCAGCAGCGAGAGACAGTTCCTCGGGGAGCTGTTTTTT.

CDR3 nucleotides: TGTGCCAGCAGCGTCGGGAGTTGGGAAGAGCAGTACTTC. This gives the protein CASSVGSWEEQYF. This sequence joins TRBV9 and TRBJ2-7; D possibly corresponds to TRBD2 (6 bases). V lost 2 bases, J lost 7 bases, and 13 bases lay in between. Looked up from germline, CDR1 is SGDLS and CDR2 is YYNGEE. The CDR3 runs 13 residues.

A remark on this clone: An end of the junction differs from the germline gene, which may be a read error. The chain joins TRBV2 to TRBJ1-3; no definite D call. Per the germline V gene, CDR1 is SNHLY and CDR2 is FYNNEI. CDR3 length: 13 residues. The DNA for the CDR3 is TGTGCCAGCAGTGGGAGCTCTGGGAACACCATATATTTT. Translated, it gives CASSGSSGNTIYF.

The sample holds a few counts of this clone. The gene calls are TRBV7-9 and TRBJ2-3; TRBD2 might be the D (5 bases). Trimming removed 1 base from V and 0 bases from J, with 11 bases in between. Germline loops: CDR1 SEHNR, CDR2 FQNEAQ (reference sequence). This CDR3 has 16 residues. The CDR3 sequence: CASSLGQRTSTDTQYF. The CDR3 DNA reads TGTGCCAGCAGCTTAGGTCAGCGGACTAGCACAGATACGCAGTATTTT.

The chain links TRBV25-1 to TRBJ2-5, with D hard to call. The germline V and J ends were trimmed by 2 bases and 7 bases, with 8 bases remaining between them. The CDR3 has 12 residues. The germline gives CDR1 MGHDK, CDR2 SYGVNS. CDR3 sequence reads: CASSEVRGTQYF. The CDR3 bases are TGTGCCAGCAGTGAAGTTAGAGGGACCCAGTACTTC.

This clone was observed a handful of times. The chain employs TRBV6-5 and TRBJ2-7; 9 nucleotides align to TRBD1. The V segment lost 5 bases and the J segment 7 bases; nucleotides outside the gene matches: 6. From germline, CDR1 is MNHEY and CDR2 SVGAGI. This CDR3 contains 13 residues. In DNA form, the CDR3 reads TGTGCCAGCAGTCCCGGGACAGGGCGGGAGCAGTACTTC. It is translated as CASSPGTGREQYF.

The chain carries TRBV28 and TRBJ2-1, with TRBD1 matching 10 bases. The CDR3 is 17 amino acids. Looked up from germline, CDR1 is MDHEN and CDR2 is SYDVKM. Trimming removed 2 bases from V and 7 bases from J; junction bases left unmatched: 11. The CDR3 DNA sequence: TGTGCCAGCAGTTTAGTTGTAGCGAGACAGGGGGCGAATGAGCAGTTCTTC. It is translated as CASSLVVARQGANEQFF.

This chain's CDR3 is CASLTGNGYTF. In DNA form, the CDR3 reads TGTGCCAGCCTGACAGGGAATGGCTACACCTTC. The chain uses TRBV19 and TRBJ1-2; 7 bases are a match to TRBD1. This CDR3 has 11 amino acids. Germline CDR1 is LNHDA and CDR2 is SQIVND (reference sequence). Germline trimming cut 9 bases from V and 6 bases from J; bases unmatched to any gene: 4.

The CDR3 protein is CASRAGTGATYEQYV. CDR3 coding DNA: TGTGCCAGCAGGGCTGGGACAGGGGCCACCTACGAGCAGTACGTC. This rearrangement joins TRBV27 to TRBJ2-7; 10 positions match TRBD1. Germline V gene lookup returns CDR1 MNHEY and CDR2 SMNVEV (reference sequence). The V gene end was trimmed by 6 bases and the J gene end by 2 bases; junction bases not matched to a gene: 7. The CDR3 consists of 15 residues.

This chain connects TRBV21-1 to TRBJ1-5; TRBD1, the D gene given by the table, was not confirmed from the DNA. TRBV21-1 is shown as a pseudogene. The CDR3 covers 16 residues. The chain's CDR3 is CASSKAGQGGNQPQHF. Here the CDR3 DNA reads TGTGCCAGCAGCAAAGCGGGACAGGGGGGCAATCAGCCCCAGCATTTT.

The chain employs TRBV5-1 and TRBJ1-3; D unclear. V lost 1 base to trimming and J lost 1 base, with 21 bases between them. Germline lookup yields CDR1 SGHRS and CDR2 YFSETQ. CDR3 length equals 19 residues. The CDR3 reads CASSLLSRGSLMSGNTIYF. CDR3 DNA sequence: TGCGCCAGCAGCTTGTTAAGTCGAGGATCTCTGATGTCTGGAAACACCATATATTTT.

The chain recombines TRBV5-4 with TRBJ1-2; TRBD1 matches at 7 bases. The germline V gene encodes CDR1 SGHNT and CDR2 YYREEE (reference sequence). The CDR3 contains 14 residues. Germline trimming cut 5 bases from V and 7 bases from J; bases unmatched to any gene: 11. This CDR3 reads CASSSGTAMGGYTF. The CDR3 DNA reads TGTGCCAGCAGTTCTGGGACAGCCATGGGTGGCTACACCTTC.

This clone has a handful of counts. The DNA for the CDR3 is TGTGCCAGCAGTTATCGTGGGGGACTCTACGAGCAGTACTTC. This translates into CASSYRGGLYEQYF. The chain joins TRBV6-6 to TRBJ2-7, with D maybe TRBD2 (6 bases). This CDR3 spans 14 amino acids. CDR1 is MNHNY, CDR2 SVGAGI, per germline (reference sequence). V lost 3 bases and J lost 3, with 12 bases in between.